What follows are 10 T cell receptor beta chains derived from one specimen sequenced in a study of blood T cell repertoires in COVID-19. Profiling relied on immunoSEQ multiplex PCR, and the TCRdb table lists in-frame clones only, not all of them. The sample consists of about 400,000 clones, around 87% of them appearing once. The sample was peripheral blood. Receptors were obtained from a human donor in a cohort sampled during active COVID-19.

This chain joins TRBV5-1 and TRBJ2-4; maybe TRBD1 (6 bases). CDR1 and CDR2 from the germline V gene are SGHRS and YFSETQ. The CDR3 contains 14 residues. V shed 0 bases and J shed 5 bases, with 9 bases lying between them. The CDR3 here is CASSLAGVENIQYF. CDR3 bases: TGCGCCAGCAGCTTGGCAGGGGTCGAAAACATTCAGTACTTC.

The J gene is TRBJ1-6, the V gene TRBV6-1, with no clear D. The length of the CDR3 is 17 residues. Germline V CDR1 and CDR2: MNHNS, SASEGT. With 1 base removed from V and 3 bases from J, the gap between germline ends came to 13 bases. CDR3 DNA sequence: TGTGCCAGCAGTGAAGGCCCAGAAGACTACTATAATTCACCCCTCCACTTT. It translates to CASSEGPEDYYNSPLHF.

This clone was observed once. CDR3 nucleotides: TGTGCCACCCAAGCTAGTTCAGCTCTTTCCTACGAGCAGTACTTC. It translates to CATQASSALSYEQYF. This chain connects TRBV3-1 (or the pseudogene TRBV3-2) to TRBJ2-7; D unresolved. The germline V gene encodes CDR1 LGHDT and CDR2 YNNKEL (reference sequence). Trimming pared 10 bases from V and 1 base from J, leaving 20 bases between. The CDR3 consists of 15 residues.

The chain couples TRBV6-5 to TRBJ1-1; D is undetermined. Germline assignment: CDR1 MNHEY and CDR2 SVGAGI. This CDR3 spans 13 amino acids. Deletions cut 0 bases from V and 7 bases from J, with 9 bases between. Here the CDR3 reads CASSYSVGREAFF. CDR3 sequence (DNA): TGTGCCAGCAGTTACTCGGTTGGGCGTGAAGCTTTCTTT.

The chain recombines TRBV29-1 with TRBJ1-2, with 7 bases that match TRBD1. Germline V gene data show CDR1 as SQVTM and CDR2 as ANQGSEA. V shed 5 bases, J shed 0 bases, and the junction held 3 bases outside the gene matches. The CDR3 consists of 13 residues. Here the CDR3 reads CSVRTGANYGYTF. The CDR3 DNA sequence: TGCAGCGTTCGGACAGGAGCTAACTATGGCTACACCTTC. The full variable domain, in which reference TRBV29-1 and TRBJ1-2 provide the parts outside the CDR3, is SAVISQKPSRDICQRGTSLTIQCQVDSQVTMMFWYRQQPGQSLTLIATANQGSEATYESGFVIDKFPISRPNLTFSTLTVSNMSPEDSSIYLCSVRTGANYGYTFGSGTRLTVV.

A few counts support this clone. The CDR3 is CASSLGALAGVSKGFF. CDR3 bases: TGTGCCAGCAGCTTGGGAGCCTTAGCGGGAGTATCCAAGGGGTTCTTC. This chain connects TRBV5-5 to TRBJ2-1, with TRBD2 identical over 9 bases. Germline CDR1 reads SGHKS; CDR2 reads YYEKEE (reference sequence). After removal of 0 bases from V and 15 bases from J, the junction contained 16 bases not matched to a gene. The CDR3 has 16 residues.

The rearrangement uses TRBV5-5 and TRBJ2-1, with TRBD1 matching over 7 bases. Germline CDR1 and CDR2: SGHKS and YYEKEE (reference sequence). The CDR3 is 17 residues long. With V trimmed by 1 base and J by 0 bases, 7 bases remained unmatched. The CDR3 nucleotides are TGTGCCAGCAGCTTGTTCGTAAGGGACAGCTCCTACAATGAGCAGTTCTTC. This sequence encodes CASSLFVRDSSYNEQFF.

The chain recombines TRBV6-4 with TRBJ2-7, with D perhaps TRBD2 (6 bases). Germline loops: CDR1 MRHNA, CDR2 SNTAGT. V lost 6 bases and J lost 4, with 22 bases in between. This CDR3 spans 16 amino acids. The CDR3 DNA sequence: TGTGCCAGCAGCGGGGCACGCTCGGCTAGCGTGTACGAGCAGTACTTC. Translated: CASSGARSASVYEQYF.

The CDR3 DNA is TGTGCCAGCAGCCAGACTAGCGGGAGGGCCTGGGATGAGCAGTTCTTC. It yields the protein CASSQTSGRAWDEQFF. This sequence joins TRBV5-6 and TRBJ2-1; 14 bases map to TRBD2. Germline V gene lookup returns CDR1 SGHDT and CDR2 YYEEEE. The CDR3 is made up of 16 amino acids. Trimming took 4 bases from V and 8 from J; bases not matched to a gene: 8.

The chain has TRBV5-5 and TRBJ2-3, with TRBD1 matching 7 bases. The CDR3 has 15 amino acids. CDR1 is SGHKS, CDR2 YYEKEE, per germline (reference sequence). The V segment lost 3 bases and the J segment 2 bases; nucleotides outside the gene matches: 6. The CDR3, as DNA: TGTGCCAGCAGCTCGACAGGGTCGCCCACAGATACGCAGTATTTT. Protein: CASSSTGSPTDTQYF.